This TCR beta chain stems from a study of blood T cells in healthy people across ages. The study's findings and limits: Diversity estimated from one million T cells was considered an underestimate.

Together with a sample-barcoded 5' primer, a J-beta primer mix was included in a second PCR lasting roughly 6 to 12 cycles. TCRdb re-called the 5' RACE reads through MiXCR, storing one row per CDR3 protein. The sample has about 1.7 million distinct CDR3 sequences; approximately 30% are singletons. Concerning this clonotype: Its target is not known.

The specimen sequenced was blood. The clonotype was recovered from a woman aged 25-40 years in good health.

The CDR3 nucleotides read TGTGCCAGTAGTATAGTAGCGGAGGAGACCCAGTACTTC. Translating gives CASSIVAEETQYF. The J gene is TRBJ2-5, the V gene TRBV19; D may be TRBD2 (6 bases). V gave up 1 base and J gave up 5 bases, with 8 bases separating them. The length of the CDR3 is 13 residues. The germline gives CDR1 LNHDA, CDR2 SQIVND (reference sequence).